A selection of T cell receptor beta chains follows, all from one sample in a study of T cell repertoires in cytomegalovirus infection. TCRdb called the reads again in MiXCR, with one record for every CDR3 protein. The profile covers about 920,000 distinct CDR3 sequences, with 31% appearing a single time and 13% taken by the ten largest. Their antigens remain unidentified. Sequencing was performed on cultured CD8+ T cells from PBMCs, taken from culture after CMV antigen stimulation. These receptor sequences come from a human donor in good health (CMV status not recorded). Some clones in this sample may be carry-over from other donors' samples. The CDR3 runs from the conserved cysteine through the conserved F or W. D genes are given only for firm matches. Part of the rows lack a size; the others show once, few, many or a class for expanded clones.

D,J,size,length,V,DNA,CDR3
NA,TRBJ1-1,NA,13,TRBV27,TGTGCCAGCAGTTTAAACGGGCCCGGCCGTGCTTTCTTT,CASSLNGPGRAFF
NA,TRBJ2-7,NA,14,TRBV5-4,TGTGCCAGCAGCCCGGAAACAGGGTTCTACGAGCAGTACTTC,CASSPETGFYEQYF
NA,TRBJ1-5,few,12,TRBV7-6,TGTGCCACCTCGGACCGGTATCAGCCCCAGCATTTT,CATSDRYQPQHF
NA,TRBJ2-2,few,16,TRBV7-2,TGTGCCAGCAGCCCCTCCGGGACCCTCCCACCCGGGGAGCTGTTTTTT,CASSPSGTLPPGELFF
TRBD1,TRBJ1-2,NA,12,TRBV29-1,TGCAGCGTTGACGGGCAGGGGGTTGGCTACACCTTC,CSVDGQGVGYTF
NA,TRBJ1-2,few,14,TRBV6-5,TGTGCCAGCAGCCCGGGGGACGCGAACTATGGCTACACCTTC,CASSPGDANYGYTF
NA,TRBJ2-5,NA,16,TRBV7-2,TGTGCCAGCAACACCGAGGGAGGGGGGGCCCCCGAGACCCAGTACTTC,CASNTEGGGAPETQYF
NA,TRBJ2-3,NA,13,TRBV9,TGTGCCAGCAGCCAGTCATCCGCAGATACGCAGTATTTT,CASSQSSADTQYF
NA,TRBJ1-5,few,15,TRBV27,TGTGCCAGCAGCCCGTTCGACGGGAGCAATCAGCCCCAGCATTTT,CASSPFDGSNQPQHF
TRBD1,TRBJ2-7,few,15,TRBV5-4,TGTGCCAGCAGCTTTAGGGACAGGGAAGGGTACGAGCAGTACTTC,CASSFRDREGYEQYF
NA,TRBJ2-3,NA,17,TRBV4-1,TGCGCCAGCAGCCAAGATCCTCAAGTCGTGGGCACAGATACGCAGTATTTT,CASSQDPQVVGTDTQYF
NA,TRBJ2-5,NA,11,TRBV28,TGTGCCAGCAGTTCCCCCTCGCCCCAGTACTTC,CASSSPSPQYF
NA,TRBJ1-1,NA,13,TRBV14,TGTGCCAGCAGCCATCGGCTGAACACTGAAGCTTTCTTT,CASSHRLNTEAFF
TRBD1,TRBJ2-4,NA,14,TRBV7-9,TGTGCCAGCAGCTTAGCAGGACAGGGGAACATTCAGTACTTC,CASSLAGQGNIQYF
TRBD1,TRBJ1-2,few,12,TRBV27,TGTGCCAGCACAGGGGGGGCAGGGGGCTACACCTTC,CASTGGAGGYTF
NA,TRBJ2-7,once,14,TRBV11-2,TGTGTCAGCAGCTTTCAAAGCTTATTCTACGAGCAGTACTTC,CVSSFQSLFYEQYF
TRBD1,TRBJ2-1,many,12,TRBV12-3/TRBV12-4,TGTGCCAGCACCTTCACAGGGGATGAGCAGTTCTTC,CASTFTGDEQFF
NA,TRBJ2-1,NA,11,TRBV2,TGTGCCAGCCTTGTACGGGGGGCCCACTTCTTC,CASLVRGAHFF
NA,TRBJ1-1,NA,14,TRBV7-2,TGTGTCAGCAGCCCTCTACACGCGAACACTGAAGCTTTCTTT,CVSSPLHANTEAFF
NA,TRBJ2-4,NA,16,TRBV2,TGTGCCAGCAGTGCTAACATGAGGGGAGCCAAAAACATTCAGTACTTC,CASSANMRGAKNIQYF
NA,TRBJ2-7,few,12,TRBV7-9,TGTGCCAGCACCTTCCGGGGTCACGAGCAGTACTTC,CASTFRGHEQYF
NA,TRBJ2-2,NA,16,TRBV6-6,TGTGCCAGCAGCCTGGGGGGGGGCCAGAACACCGGGGAGCTGTTTTTT,CASSLGGGQNTGELFF
NA,TRBJ1-1,few,12,TRBV7-6,TGTGCCAGCATCGCCGGTCCCACTGAAGCTTTCTTT,CASIAGPTEAFF
NA,TRBJ2-1,few,16,TRBV19,TGTGCCAGTAGTATAGATGGGGGGCTGGGGGCTATTGAGCAGTTCTTC,CASSIDGGLGAIEQFF
NA,TRBJ1-1,NA,12,TRBV6-5,TGTGCCAGCAGAAGGGAAGGGACTGAAGCTTTCTTT,CASRREGTEAFF
TRBD1,TRBJ1-4,once,20,TRBV28,TGTGCCAGCAGTACCCGGCATCTTGGACAGGGGCAAGCAACTAATGAAAAACTGTTTTTT,CASSTRHLGQGQATNEKLFF
NA,TRBJ1-5,NA,15,TRBV6-5,TGTGCCAGCACTTTAGACATGTATAGCAATCAGCCCCAGCATTTT,CASTLDMYSNQPQHF
TRBD1,TRBJ1-4,few,15,TRBV6-1,TGTGCCAGCAGCCAGAAGACAGGGGGCGATGAAAAACTGTTTTTT,CASSQKTGGDEKLFF
TRBD2,TRBJ2-5,few,15,TRBV6-2/TRBV6-3,TGTGCCAGCAGTTCCGTTAGCGGGGGCCAAGAGACCCAGTACTTC,CASSSVSGGQETQYF
NA,TRBJ2-4,NA,17,TRBV7-2,TGTGCCAGCAGCTTAGTGGAGGGGACATTGGCCAAAAACATTCAGTACTTC,CASSLVEGTLAKNIQYF
NA,TRBJ2-2,few,15,TRBV24-1,TGTGCCACCAGTGACCTAGAACGGGACACCGGGGAGCTGTTTTTT,CATSDLERDTGELFF
TRBD1,TRBJ2-1,NA,15,TRBV27,TGTGCCAGCAGCCTTATCGGGACAGGGATCAATGAGCAGTTCTTC,CASSLIGTGINEQFF
NA,TRBJ1-5,NA,12,TRBV27,TGTGCCAGCAGTAAGGTAAATCAGCCCCAGCATTTT,CASSKVNQPQHF
NA,TRBJ2-1,few,16,TRBV9,TGTGCCAGCAGCTCAGGCAGGGGACGCTCCTACAATGAGCAGTTCTTC,CASSSGRGRSYNEQFF
TRBD1,TRBJ2-2,few,15,TRBV19,TGTGCCAGTAGTGCGTGGGACAGGGGCGCCGGGGAGCTGTTTTTT,CASSAWDRGAGELFF
NA,TRBJ2-7,NA,13,TRBV19,TGTGCCAGTACCTTTGCCCATCTGGGGGAGCAGTACTTC,CASTFAHLGEQYF
NA,TRBJ2-7,few,15,TRBV6-1,TGTGCCAGCAGTGAAGACAGGGCCCCTTACTACGAGCAGTACTTC,CASSEDRAPYYEQYF
NA,TRBJ2-1,NA,17,TRBV7-9,TGTGCCAGCAGCTTAGAGTTAAGGCAGGGAACATACAATGAGCAGTTCTTC,CASSLELRQGTYNEQFF
NA,TRBJ1-5,few,16,TRBV4-3,TGCGCCAGCAGCCAAGATAGGGCGATGGGCAATCAGCCCCAGCATTTT,CASSQDRAMGNQPQHF
NA,TRBJ2-1,few,16,TRBV28,TGTGCCAGCAGTTTAATCGAGAGCTTGTCGGGCAATGAGCAGTTCTTC,CASSLIESLSGNEQFF
NA,TRBJ2-1,NA,15,TRBV5-5,TGTGCCAGCAGCCCTTACCTGGACTACTACAATGAGCAGTTCTTC,CASSPYLDYYNEQFF
NA,TRBJ2-6,once,17,TRBV20-1,TGCATTGCTAGAGATGGGCTGGATCCCTCTGGGGCCAACGTCCTGACTTTC,CIARDGLDPSGANVLTF
NA,TRBJ1-2,NA,15,TRBV5-1,TGCGCCAGCAGCTTGCAAGACTTTGGGAACTATGGCTACACCTTC,CASSLQDFGNYGYTF
TRBD2,TRBJ2-2,NA,16,TRBV12-3/TRBV12-4,TGTGCCAGCAGTCCGGGGGGGGGGGTTAACACCGGGGAGCTGTTTTTT,CASSPGGGVNTGELFF
NA,TRBJ2-3,few,12,TRBV20-1,TGCAGTCCTACTGACCGAGACCCTACGCAGTATTTT,CSPTDRDPTQYF
NA,TRBJ1-1,few,15,TRBV10-3,TGTGCCATCAGTAACCCAGACAGGTGGAACACTGAAGCTTTCTTT,CAISNPDRWNTEAFF
TRBD1,TRBJ1-4,few,15,TRBV12-3/TRBV12-4,TGTGCCAGCAGCCAGACCGGGACAGGGAATGAAAAACTGTTTTTT,CASSQTGTGNEKLFF
NA,TRBJ2-5,few,13,TRBV2,TGTGCCAGCGACAAGGGGGATCGAGAGACCCAGTACTTC,CASDKGDRETQYF
TRBD2,TRBJ2-5,few,14,TRBV6-5,TGTGCCAGCAGTCCCGGGACTAGCGAGGAGACCCAGTACTTC,CASSPGTSEETQYF
TRBD2,TRBJ2-3,NA,17,TRBV3-1,TGTGCCAGCAGCCCCCGACTAGCGAACATCTTCACAGATACGCAGTATTTT,CASSPRLANIFTDTQYF
TRBD1,TRBJ1-1,NA,12,TRBV7-8,TGTGCCAGCAGCCAAGGGACAGGGAAAGCTTTCTTT,CASSQGTGKAFF
TRBD1,TRBJ2-3,few,16,TRBV4-3,TGCGCCAGCAGCCAAGTGTGGGACAGGAGCACAGATACGCAGTATTTT,CASSQVWDRSTDTQYF
TRBD2,TRBJ2-1,few,17,TRBV7-8,TGTGCCAGCAGCGCCAGTAGCGGGGGGGCCAGTTACAATGAGCAGTTCTTC,CASSASSGGASYNEQFF
NA,TRBJ1-1,few,16,TRBV10-3,TGTGCCATCAGCCGACAGGCTGGGAGCGACAACGCTGAAGCTTTCTTT,CAISRQAGSDNAEAFF
TRBD1,TRBJ2-3,few,11,TRBV6-2/TRBV6-3,TGTGCCAGCAGGACCGGACAGGGGGAGTATTTT,CASRTGQGEYF
NA,TRBJ2-1,NA,15,TRBV27,TGTGCCAGCAGTTTATGGGGTATCGTTCGCAATGAGCAGTTCTTC,CASSLWGIVRNEQFF
TRBD1,TRBJ2-2,few,16,TRBV4-2,TGTGCCAGCAGCCAGGAGGACAGGGTTGGCACCGGGGAGCTGTTTTTT,CASSQEDRVGTGELFF
NA,TRBJ2-1,NA,14,TRBV6-5,TGTGCCAGCAGTTACGGTCCCTCCTACAATGAGCAGTTCTTC,CASSYGPSYNEQFF
NA,TRBJ2-7,few,15,TRBV7-9,TGTGCCAGCAGCCCCCCGTCGTACAGGGACTACGAGCAGTACTTC,CASSPPSYRDYEQYF
NA,TRBJ2-7,few,14,TRBV6-5,TGTGCCAGCAGTTACGCATGGCAGGGCTACGAGCAGTACTTC,CASSYAWQGYEQYF